The clone carrying this T cell receptor (beta chain) was recorded many times. Unique molecular identifiers were incorporated when the TCRbeta library was constructed. TCRdb reprocessed the PCR reads via MiXCR and lists one record per CDR3 protein. The sample includes 90,000 to 130,000 distinct CDR3 sequences, 10% seen only once; the top ten take approximately 8%. The data derive from a study of T-cell reconstitution after alpha-beta-depleted transplantation in children. The CDR3 has 16 amino acids. Unmatched junction bases numbered 7, after V lost 2 bases and J lost 1 base. Germline CDR1 is DFQATT and CDR2 is SNEGSKA (reference sequence).

The chain couples TRBV20-1 to TRBJ2-1, with 8 bases aligning to TRBD2. This TCR came from a human donor who donated a stem cell graft to a child with acute lymphoblastic leukemia. Sample: PBMCs from the stem cell graft donor, taken from the stem cell graft. CDR3 in amino acids: CSARRLAGISYNEQFF. For the CDR3, the DNA is TGCAGTGCTAGACGGCTAGCGGGTATATCCTACAATGAGCAGTTCTTC.